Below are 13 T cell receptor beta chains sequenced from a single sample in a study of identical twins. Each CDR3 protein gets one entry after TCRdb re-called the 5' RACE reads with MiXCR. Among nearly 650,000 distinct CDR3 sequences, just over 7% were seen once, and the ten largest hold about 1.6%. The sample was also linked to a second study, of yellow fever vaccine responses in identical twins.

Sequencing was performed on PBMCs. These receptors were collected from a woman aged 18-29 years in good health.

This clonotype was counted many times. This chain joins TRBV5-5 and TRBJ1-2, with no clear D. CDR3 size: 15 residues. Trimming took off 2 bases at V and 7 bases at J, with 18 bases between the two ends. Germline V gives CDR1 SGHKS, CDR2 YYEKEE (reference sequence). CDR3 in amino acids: CASSFQRVRRRGYTF. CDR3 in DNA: TGTGCCAGCAGCTTCCAGAGGGTCCGTCGGCGTGGCTACACCTTC.

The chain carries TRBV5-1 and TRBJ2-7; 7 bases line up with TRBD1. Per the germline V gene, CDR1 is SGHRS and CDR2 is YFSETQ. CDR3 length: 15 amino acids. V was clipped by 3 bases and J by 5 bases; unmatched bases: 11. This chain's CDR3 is CASSYSGTVIHEQYF. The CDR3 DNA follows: TGCGCCAGCAGCTACTCCGGGACAGTTATTCACGAGCAGTACTTC.

This CDR3 reads CSASKGLADSTDTQYF. In nucleotides, the CDR3 is TGCAGTGCTAGTAAGGGACTAGCGGATAGCACAGATACGCAGTATTTT. V gene TRBV20-1 combines with J gene TRBJ2-3; TRBD2 aligns across 11 bases. Germline CDR1 reads DFQATT; CDR2 reads SNEGSKA (reference sequence). This CDR3 spans 16 amino acids. V trimming: 3 bases; J trimming: 0 bases; junction bases outside the gene matches: 5.

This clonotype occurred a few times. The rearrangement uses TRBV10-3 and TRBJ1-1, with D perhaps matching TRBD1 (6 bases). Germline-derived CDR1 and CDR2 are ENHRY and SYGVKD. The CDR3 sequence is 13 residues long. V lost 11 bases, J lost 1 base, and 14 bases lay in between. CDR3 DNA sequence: TGTGCCGTGACGGACAGAGCGAACACTGAAGCTTTCTTT. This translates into CAVTDRANTEAFF.

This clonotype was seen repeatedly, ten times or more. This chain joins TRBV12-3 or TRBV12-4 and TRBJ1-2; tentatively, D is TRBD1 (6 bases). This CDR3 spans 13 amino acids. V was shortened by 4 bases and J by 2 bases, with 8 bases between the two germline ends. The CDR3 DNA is TGTGCCAGCAGTTGGGACAAGAACTATGGCTACACCTTC. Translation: CASSWDKNYGYTF.

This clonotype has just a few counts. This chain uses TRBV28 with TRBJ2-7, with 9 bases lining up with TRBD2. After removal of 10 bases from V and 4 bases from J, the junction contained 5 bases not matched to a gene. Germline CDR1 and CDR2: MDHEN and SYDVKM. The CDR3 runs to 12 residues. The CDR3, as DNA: TGTGCCACCGCGGGGGGGAAATACGAGCAGTACTTC. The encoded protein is CATAGGKYEQYF.

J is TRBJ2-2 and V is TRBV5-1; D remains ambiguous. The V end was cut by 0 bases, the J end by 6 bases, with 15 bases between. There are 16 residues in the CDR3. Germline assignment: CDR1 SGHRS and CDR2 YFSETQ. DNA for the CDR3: TGCGCCAGCAGCTTGGAAAAAGGGATAATCGCCGGGGAGCTGTTTTTT. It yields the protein CASSLEKGIIAGELFF.

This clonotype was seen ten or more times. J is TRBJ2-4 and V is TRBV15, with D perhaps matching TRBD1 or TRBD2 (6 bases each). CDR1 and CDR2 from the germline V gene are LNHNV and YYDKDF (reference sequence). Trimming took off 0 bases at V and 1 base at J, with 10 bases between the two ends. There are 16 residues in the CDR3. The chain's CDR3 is CATSRDWGAAKNIQYF. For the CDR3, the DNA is TGTGCCACCAGCAGAGATTGGGGGGCGGCCAAAAACATTCAGTACTTC.

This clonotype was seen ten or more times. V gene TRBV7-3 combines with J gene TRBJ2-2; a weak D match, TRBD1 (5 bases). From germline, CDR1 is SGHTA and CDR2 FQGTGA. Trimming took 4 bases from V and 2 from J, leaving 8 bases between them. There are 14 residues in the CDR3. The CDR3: CASSSTGNTGELFF. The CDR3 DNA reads TGTGCCAGCAGCTCTACAGGCAACACCGGGGAGCTGTTTTTT.

The CDR3 region is CSARQPGVNTEAFF. The CDR3 DNA follows: TGCAGTGCTAGACAACCGGGGGTTAACACTGAAGCTTTCTTT. The chain combines TRBV20-1 with TRBJ1-1; D possibly corresponds to TRBD1 (5 bases). The CDR3 contains 14 residues. V lost 2 bases to trimming and J lost 2 bases, with 12 bases between them. Germline CDR1 reads DFQATT; CDR2 reads SNEGSKA (reference sequence).

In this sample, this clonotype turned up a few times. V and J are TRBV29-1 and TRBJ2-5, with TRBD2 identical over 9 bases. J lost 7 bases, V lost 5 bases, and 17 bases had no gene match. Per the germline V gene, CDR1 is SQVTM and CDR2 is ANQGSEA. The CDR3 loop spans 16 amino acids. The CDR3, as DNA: TGCAGCGTTCAGCCAAAGACTCTAGCGGGAATGTTGACCCAGTACTTC. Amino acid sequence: CSVQPKTLAGMLTQYF.

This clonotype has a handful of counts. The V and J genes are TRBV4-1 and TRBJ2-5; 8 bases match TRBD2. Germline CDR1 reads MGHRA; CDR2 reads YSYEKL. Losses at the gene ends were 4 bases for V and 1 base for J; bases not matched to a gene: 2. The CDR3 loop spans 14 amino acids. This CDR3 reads CASSPAGVQETQYF. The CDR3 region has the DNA TGCGCCAGCAGCCCAGCGGGAGTCCAAGAGACCCAGTACTTC.

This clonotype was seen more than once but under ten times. CDR3 loop: CASAVLAKNIQYF. The CDR3 DNA sequence: TGTGCTAGCGCGGTTCTAGCCAAAAACATTCAGTACTTC. This chain connects TRBV11-2 to TRBJ2-4, with D tentatively TRBD2 (5 bases). Germline V gene lookup returns CDR1 SGHAT and CDR2 FQNNGV. The CDR3 contains 13 residues.